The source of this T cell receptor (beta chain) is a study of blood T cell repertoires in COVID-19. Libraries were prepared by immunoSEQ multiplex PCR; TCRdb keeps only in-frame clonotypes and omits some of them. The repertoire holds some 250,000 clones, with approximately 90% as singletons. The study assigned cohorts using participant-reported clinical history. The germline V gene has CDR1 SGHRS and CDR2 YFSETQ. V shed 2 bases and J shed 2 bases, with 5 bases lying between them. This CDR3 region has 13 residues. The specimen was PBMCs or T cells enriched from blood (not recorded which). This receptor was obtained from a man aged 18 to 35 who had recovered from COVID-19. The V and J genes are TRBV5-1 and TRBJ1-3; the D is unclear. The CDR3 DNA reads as TGCGCCAGCAGCTTAACTACTGGAAACACCATATATTTT. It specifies CASSLTTGNTIYF.